A single sample gave rise to the 28 T cell receptor beta chains below, sequenced in a study of cytomegalovirus exposure and HLA in healthy donors. PCR employed 60 Vbeta and 13 Jbeta primers. Repertoires were generated with immunoSEQ multiplex PCR, while TCRdb's copy carries only in-frame clones and drops some. The data contain under 250,000 clones, about 78% of them seen just once; the ten biggest clones take up 3% to 4%. Sequencing was carried out using PBMCs. These receptors all come from a male donor in good health and CMV-seronegative.

The V gene is TRBV7-3, the J gene TRBJ2-1, with D tentatively TRBD2 (6 bases). The V end lost 3 bases, the J end lost 5 bases, and 11 bases lay between the germline ends. Germline V gives CDR1 SGHTA, CDR2 FQGTGA. The CDR3 contains 14 residues. CDR3 sequence reads: CASSLDYRDNEQFF. DNA of the CDR3: TGTGCCAGCAGCTTGGACTACAGAGACAATGAGCAGTTCTTC. Full variable domain (outside the CDR3, taken from reference TRBV7-3 and TRBJ2-1): GAGVSQTPSNKVTEKGKYVELRCDPISGHTALYWYRQSLGQGPEFLIYFQGTGAADDSGLPNDRFFAVRPEGSVSTLKIQRTERGDSAVYLCASSLDYRDNEQFFGPGTRLTVL.

The V and J genes are TRBV5-4 and TRBJ1-1; possible D gene TRBD1, 6 bases. Germline V gene data show CDR1 as SGHNT and CDR2 as YYREEE (reference sequence). Trimming removed 4 bases at V and 5 bases at J, with 18 bases between. The CDR3 contains 15 residues. CDR3 nucleotide sequence: TGTGCCAGCAGCCCCTCCTGGGGGGGCGAGACTGAAGCTTTCTTT. It specifies CASSPSWGGETEAFF.

The gene calls are TRBV5-1 and TRBJ2-3; 7 nucleotides align to TRBD1. V shed 0 bases and J 0 bases; nucleotides not matched to a gene: 1. CDR3 length: 15 residues. Per the germline V gene, CDR1 is SGHRS and CDR2 is YFSETQ. In nucleotides, the CDR3 is TGCGCCAGCAGCTTGGGGGACAGAAGCACAGATACGCAGTATTTT. Translated, it gives CASSLGDRSTDTQYF.

This clone was observed a few times. This chain links TRBV7-2 with TRBJ2-2; D is perhaps TRBD2 (5 bases). From germline, CDR1 is SGHTA and CDR2 FQGNSA. V lost 5 bases and J lost 2, with 9 bases in between. The CDR3 has 14 residues. CDR3 bases: TGTGCCAGCAGCCAACTAGGAAACACCGGGGAGCTGTTTTTT. This gives the protein CASSQLGNTGELFF.

The chain employs TRBV5-1 and TRBJ2-1; 7 bases are shared with TRBD2. CDR3 length: 15 residues. Germline V gene sequence: CDR1 SGHRS, CDR2 YFSETQ. V trimming: 1 base; J trimming: 8 bases; junction bases outside the gene matches: 9. DNA for the CDR3: TGCGCCAGCAGCTTGTCCAGCGGGAACTTTTATGAGCAGTTCTTC. This codes for CASSLSSGNFYEQFF.

The CDR3 region has the DNA TGTGCCAGCAGTTTACTGGGGGGACCGGACACTGAAGCTTTCTTT. Translating gives CASSLLGGPDTEAFF. V is TRBV27 and J is TRBJ1-1; a weak D match, TRBD1 (5 bases). V was trimmed by 2 bases and J by 3 bases, leaving 13 bases between them. Germline V CDR1 and CDR2: MNHEY, SMNVEV (reference sequence). The CDR3 has 15 residues.

The chain combines TRBV29-1 with TRBJ2-1, with 7 bases aligning to TRBD1. The length of the CDR3 is 14 residues. The germline V gene has CDR1 SQVTM and CDR2 ANQGSEA. The J segment lost 3 bases and the V segment lost 5 bases, leaving 7 bases of the junction unmatched. The CDR3 sequence is CSVPGQVNYNEQFF. The CDR3 DNA sequence: TGCAGCGTTCCCGGACAGGTCAACTACAATGAGCAGTTCTTC.

The V call is TRBV15, the J call TRBJ2-1; 7 nucleotides match TRBD1. The CDR3 spans 15 residues. The germline V gene has CDR1 LNHNV and CDR2 YYDKDF (reference sequence). The trim removed 0 bases at V and 7 bases at J, leaving 6 bases unmatched. Written as DNA, the CDR3 is TGTGCCACCAGCAGAGAGAGGGGGCCGAGAAATGAGCAGTTCTTC. Translating gives CATSRERGPRNEQFF. The full variable domain, with the rest looked up from reference TRBV15 and TRBJ2-1, is DAMVIQNPRYQVTQFGKPVTLSCSQTLNHNVMYWYQQKSSQAPKLLFHYYDKDFNNEADTPDNFQSRRPNTSFCFLDIRSPGLGDTAMYLCATSRERGPRNEQFFGPGTRLTVL.

This clone was seen only a few times. V and J are TRBV7-9 and TRBJ1-2, with D possibly being TRBD1 (5 bases). V was pared by 3 bases and J by 2 bases, with 7 bases between. In germline, CDR1 is SEHNR, CDR2 FQNEAQ (reference sequence). The CDR3 runs 13 residues. This chain's CDR3 is CASSLTVNYGYTF. Written as DNA, the CDR3 is TGTGCCAGCAGCTTGACAGTCAACTATGGCTACACCTTC.

The CDR3 sequence is CASSLAGQGKGGANVLTF. CDR3 DNA: TGTGCCAGCAGCCTTGCGGGACAGGGGAAAGGTGGGGCCAACGTCCTGACTTTC. This chain uses TRBV16 with TRBJ2-6, with TRBD1 identical over 10 bases. The junction had 9 bases not matched to a gene; V was cut back by 4 bases and J by 3 bases. The CDR3 sequence is 18 residues long. CDR1 and CDR2 (germline): KGHSY, FQNENV. Full variable domain (remainder filled in from reference TRBV16 and TRBJ2-6): GEEVAQTPKHLVRGEGQKAKLYCAPIKGHSYVFWYQQVLKNEFKFLISFQNENVFDETGMPKERFSAKCLPNSPCSLEIQATKLEDSAVYFCASSLAGQGKGGANVLTFGAGSRLTVL.

This chain links TRBV19 with TRBJ2-1; 13 bases line up with TRBD2. Trimming took 5 bases from V and 3 from J; bases not matched to a gene: 1. The CDR3 spans 15 residues. Germline CDR1 reads LNHDA; CDR2 reads SQIVND (reference sequence). Here the CDR3 DNA reads TGTGCCAGTAGTTGGACTAGCGGGAGCTACAATGAGCAGTTCTTC. Protein product: CASSWTSGSYNEQFF.

A few counts support this clone. V is TRBV4-1 and J is TRBJ1-1; 9 positions match TRBD1. The germline V gene encodes CDR1 MGHRA and CDR2 YSYEKL. The trim removed 3 bases at V and 0 bases at J, leaving 5 bases unmatched. This CDR3 comprises 16 residues. In nucleotides, the CDR3 is TGCGCCAGCAGCCAGGGCCGGGACAGGGTGAACACTGAAGCTTTCTTT. Its protein product is CASSQGRDRVNTEAFF.

V usage is TRBV12-5 and J usage is TRBJ2-1; D possibly corresponds to TRBD1 (6 bases). The CDR3 contains 14 residues. The V and J ends lost 5 bases and 1 base respectively, with 9 bases between them. CDR1 and CDR2 from the germline V gene are LGHNT and FRNRAP. The CDR3 DNA reads TGTGCTAGTGGTCCCGGACAGTCCTACAATGAGCAGTTCTTC. Protein: CASGPGQSYNEQFF.

The rearrangement uses TRBV4-1 and TRBJ2-7; tentatively, D is TRBD1 (6 bases). Germline V CDR1 and CDR2: MGHRA, YSYEKL. Trimming shortened V by 0 bases and J by 2 bases, and 14 bases separated the two germline ends. The CDR3 consists of 16 residues. CDR3 protein: CASSQDRTGIAYEQYF. The CDR3 nucleotides are TGCGCCAGCAGCCAAGATAGAACAGGGATAGCCTACGAGCAGTACTTC.

CDR3 nucleotides: TGTGCCAGCAGCGTAGGACCGGGAGACCCTTACGAGCAGTACTTC. Its translation is CASSVGPGDPYEQYF. This chain connects TRBV9 to TRBJ2-7, with a possible D match to TRBD2 (6 bases). This CDR3 comprises 15 residues. Trimming stripped 0 bases from V and 4 bases from J, with 14 bases between. Germline CDR1 SGDLS, CDR2 YYNGEE.

The V call is TRBV15, the J call TRBJ2-3, with TRBD1 as a possible D gene (5 bases). Trimming removed 8 bases at V and 4 bases at J, with 10 bases between. Germline CDR1 LNHNV, CDR2 YYDKDF (reference sequence). There are 12 residues in the CDR3. The CDR3 DNA is TGTGCCACCGGACAAGGGGCAGATACGCAGTATTTT. Its protein product is CATGQGADTQYF.

This clone was seen a handful of times. The CDR3 here is CASSLLGKMGTEAFF. CDR3 nucleotides: TGTGCCAGCAGCTTGCTCGGGAAAATGGGCACTGAAGCTTTCTTT. The V and J genes are TRBV11-2 and TRBJ1-1; D is undetermined. CDR1 and CDR2 from the germline V gene are SGHAT and FQNNGV. The CDR3 is 15 amino acids. Trimming left V 3 bases short and J 4 bases short, with 15 bases between.

In this sample, this clone turned up once. The chain joins TRBV19 to TRBJ2-3, with 10 bases matching TRBD2. This CDR3 has 14 amino acids. Germline-derived CDR1 and CDR2 are LNHDA and SQIVND (reference sequence). V dropped 10 bases and J dropped 2; count of bases not matched to a gene: 6. The CDR3 sequence is CATSTSGITDTQYF. CDR3 bases: TGTGCCACCTCCACTAGCGGGATCACAGATACGCAGTATTTT.

The chain combines TRBV5-1 with TRBJ2-3; perhaps TRBD2 as D (5 bases). The CDR3 runs to 15 residues. Trimming took off 1 base at V and 2 bases at J, with 11 bases between the two ends. In germline, CDR1 is SGHRS, CDR2 YFSETQ. In nucleotides, the CDR3 is TGCGCCAGCAGCTTGTCCAGCGGACTCACAGATACGCAGTATTTT. Its protein is CASSLSSGLTDTQYF.

The rearrangement links TRBV6-5 to TRBJ1-4, with D perhaps TRBD1 (5 bases). Trimming cost V 3 bases and J 5 bases, with 10 bases left between them. This CDR3 is built from 14 residues. Germline V gene data show CDR1 as MNHEY and CDR2 as SVGAGI. CDR3 loop: CASSYDGGNEKLFF. The CDR3 coding sequence is TGTGCCAGCAGTTATGATGGGGGGAATGAAAAACTGTTTTTT.

A few counts support this clone. V and J are TRBV29-1 and TRBJ1-1, with D unresolved. V dropped 4 bases and J dropped 8 bases, with 8 bases sitting between them. Germline CDR1 and CDR2: SQVTM and ANQGSEA. The length of the CDR3 is 10 residues. The CDR3 DNA follows: TGCAGCGTTGGGGGAGGGGAAGCTTTCTTT. It codes for CSVGGGEAFF.

J is TRBJ2-1 and V is TRBV4-1; 8 bases align to TRBD2. The CDR3 covers 15 residues. The germline CDR1 and CDR2 sequences are MGHRA and YSYEKL. J gave up 4 bases and V 1 base, and 3 bases lay outside the gene matches. The CDR3 bases are TGCGCCAGCAGCCAAGGTAGCGGGAAGTACAATGAGCAGTTCTTC. Protein product: CASSQGSGKYNEQFF.

The count of this clone is one. This chain connects TRBV19 to TRBJ2-7; 9 bases map to TRBD2. This CDR3 spans 15 amino acids. After removal of 1 base from V and 6 bases from J, the junction contained 7 bases not matched to a gene. Per the germline V gene, CDR1 is LNHDA and CDR2 is SQIVND (reference sequence). The DNA of the CDR3 is TGTGCCAGTAGTATAGGTGGCGGGAGGGCCCTCGAGCAGTACTTC. It yields the protein CASSIGGGRALEQYF.

The chain links TRBV5-1 to TRBJ2-5; 9 bases map to TRBD2. This CDR3 is 15 amino acids long. Trimming cost V 0 bases and J 6 bases; bases outside gene matches: 6. The germline V gene has CDR1 SGHRS and CDR2 YFSETQ. The CDR3 reads CASSLVSGSEQTQYF. CDR3 bases: TGCGCCAGCAGCTTGGTTAGCGGGAGTGAACAGACCCAGTACTTC.

This chain connects TRBV13 to TRBJ2-5; 10 bases agree with TRBD1. CDR3 length: 16 residues. The germline gives CDR1 PRHDT, CDR2 FYEKMQ (reference sequence). V lost 0 bases and J lost 3; bases outside the gene matches: 4. CDR3 region: CASSLGGTGAEETQYF. The DNA of the CDR3 is TGTGCCAGCAGCTTAGGCGGGACAGGGGCGGAAGAGACCCAGTACTTC. The entire variable domain, with the rest obtained from reference TRBV13 and TRBJ2-5, is as follows: AAGVIQSPRHLIKEKRETATLKCYPIPRHDTVYWYQQGPGQDPQFLISFYEKMQSDKGSIPDRFSAQQFSDYHSELNMSSLELGDSALYFCASSLGGTGAEETQYFGPGTRLLVL.

The chain couples TRBV29-1 to TRBJ2-1; D might be TRBD2 (5 bases). The CDR3 is 15 residues long. From germline, CDR1 is SQVTM and CDR2 ANQGSEA. V was clipped by 2 bases and J by 3 bases, with 14 bases between them. The CDR3 protein is CSVETGLDFYNEQFF. DNA of the CDR3: TGCAGCGTTGAAACGGGTTTGGACTTCTACAATGAGCAGTTCTTC.

Note on this clone: Other DNA sequences of this sample code for an identical CDR3. V and J are TRBV2 and TRBJ2-7; 10 bases are a match to TRBD1. There are 14 residues in the CDR3. CDR1 is SNHLY and CDR2 is FYNNEI in the germline V gene. V trimming: 3 bases; J trimming: 4 bases; junction bases outside the gene matches: 3. This CDR3 reads CASSETGGGYEQYF. The CDR3 region has the DNA TGTGCCAGCAGTGAGACAGGGGGCGGGTACGAGCAGTACTTC.

This sequence joins TRBV19 and TRBJ2-1; 9 bases line up with TRBD2. The CDR3 runs to 18 residues. Germline V gene data show CDR1 as LNHDA and CDR2 as SQIVND (reference sequence). V lost 6 bases and J lost 2; bases outside the gene matches: 14. The CDR3 region is CASSPRRGSGGPYNEQFF. The CDR3 nucleotides read TGTGCCAGTAGCCCCCGTCGTGGTAGCGGGGGTCCCTACAATGAGCAGTTCTTC.